This T cell receptor (beta chain) was sequenced during a study of regulatory T cells in long-lasting Graves disease. V shed 3 bases and J 3 bases; nucleotides not matched to a gene: 6. The CDR3 extends over 14 amino acids. Germline CDR1 GTSNPN, CDR2 SVGIG (reference sequence). Arm-PCR with iRepertoire HTBI primers amplified the CDR3 regions for these TCR beta libraries. The authors' processing: Samples revealed approximately 60 TRBV and 14 TRBJ segments. In TCRdb, the multiplex PCR reads were re-called with MiXCR into one record per CDR3 protein. Clone size and V and J calls follow TCRdb, not the original study. The table lists about 540,000 distinct CDR3 sequences, around an eighth of them singletons. There are a few counts of this clonotype. Time point in this sample: newly diagnosed GD, antithyroid drugs for less than 3 months. Scientists built the TCR library using RNA that was extracted from PBMCs. American Thyroid Association guidelines defined how Graves' disease was diagnosed.

These data are also associated with another study on T cells in Graves' hyperthyroidism and ophthalmopathy.

Sequencing was performed on peripheral blood mononuclear cells (PBMCs), taken at new diagnosis, from a patient treated with antithyroid drugs. The rearrangement joins TRBV30 to TRBJ2-7; 9 bases are a match to TRBD1. This TCR derives from a man in his thirties or forties with Graves disease. CDR3: CAWSPGTGIYEQYF. CDR3 nucleotide sequence: TGTGCCTGGAGCCCTGGGACAGGGATCTACGAGCAGTACTTC.